Presented here are 17 T cell receptor beta chains from one specimen sequenced in a study of T-cell memory formation after mild COVID-19. One entry per CDR3 protein, called by TCRdb with MiXCR from the 5' RACE reads. This table holds 200,000 to 300,000 distinct CDR3 sequences, 15% to 20% found once. The sample comprised PBMCs or a T cell subset sorted from them (not recorded which). Source of these receptors: a man between 18 and 35 years old who had mild COVID-19 (a few samples of this study predate the infection). Cell type and time point are not known.

Only a few counts were recorded for this clonotype. The genes are TRBV9 and TRBJ1-1; no clear D. This CDR3 spans 15 amino acids. Trimming stripped 0 bases from V and 4 bases from J, with 13 bases between. The germline CDR1 and CDR2 sequences are SGDLS and YYNGEE. As DNA, the CDR3 is TGTGCCAGCAGCGTAGTTGTGGGCTCTGGCACTGAAGCTTTCTTT. Its translation is CASSVVVGSGTEAFF.

V usage is TRBV9 and J usage is TRBJ2-2; unclear D gene. Trimming shortened V by 0 bases and J by 4 bases, and 4 bases separated the two germline ends. This CDR3 is 13 amino acids long. CDR1 and CDR2 (germline): SGDLS, YYNGEE. The CDR3 loop reads CASSVVATGELFF. For the CDR3, the DNA is TGTGCCAGCAGCGTAGTAGCCACCGGGGAGCTGTTTTTT.

There are many counts of this clonotype. The chain links TRBV20-1 to TRBJ2-7, with D unclear. Trimming took 4 bases from V and 5 from J, leaving 9 bases between them. Germline V CDR1 and CDR2: DFQATT, SNEGSKA (reference sequence). This CDR3 has 11 amino acids. CDR3 sequence: CSAKSGHEQYF. Here the CDR3 DNA reads TGCAGTGCTAAATCAGGTCACGAGCAGTACTTC.

This chain links TRBV6-1 with TRBJ1-1; D unclear. The CDR3 loop spans 14 amino acids. The V end lost 4 bases, the J end lost 5 bases, and 14 bases lay between the germline ends. Germline V gives CDR1 MNHNS, CDR2 SASEGT. This CDR3 is CASSGPLSTTEAFF. The CDR3 bases are TGTGCCAGCAGTGGGCCTTTATCCACGACTGAAGCTTTCTTT.

The CDR3 loop reads CSATGTRNTGELFF. In nucleotides, the CDR3 is TGCAGTGCAACCGGGACGAGGAACACCGGGGAGCTGTTTTTT. The J gene is TRBJ2-2, the V gene TRBV20-1; D possibly matches TRBD1 or TRBD2 (5 bases each). CDR1 is DFQATT, CDR2 SNEGSKA, per germline (reference sequence). The CDR3 is made up of 14 amino acids. Trimming shortened V by 6 bases and J by 1 base, and 12 bases separated the two germline ends.

This clonotype has more than one count but fewer than ten. The V call is TRBV5-4, the J call TRBJ2-7; 8 nucleotides line up with TRBD1. The germline gives CDR1 SGHNT, CDR2 YYREEE (reference sequence). The CDR3 sequence is 15 residues long. With 4 bases clipped from V and 5 bases from J, the junction kept 11 bases outside the gene matches. The CDR3 bases are TGTGCCAGCAGCCCGGACCCGACAGGGGCGAACGAGCAGTACGTC. It codes for CASSPDPTGANEQYV.

This clonotype turned up a few times. The chain joins TRBV7-2 to TRBJ2-1; 7 bases match TRBD2. This CDR3 is built from 12 residues. Per germline, CDR1 SGHTA and CDR2 FQGNSA. The trim removed 5 bases at V and 9 bases at J, leaving 4 bases unmatched. The CDR3 is CASSPGGSEQFF. For the CDR3, the DNA is TGTGCCAGCAGCCCGGGAGGTAGTGAGCAGTTCTTC.

V gene TRBV4-3 combines with J gene TRBJ1-5, with D tentatively TRBD1 (5 bases). In germline, CDR1 is LGHNA, CDR2 YSLEER. Between the trimmed V and J ends, which lost 0 bases and 0 bases, there was a span of 6 bases. The CDR3 consists of 15 residues. The CDR3 nucleotides read TGCGCCAGCAGCCAAGACAGGGCTAGCAATCAGCCCCAGCATTTT. It translates to CASSQDRASNQPQHF.

The V call is TRBV7-9, the J call TRBJ2-5; D is undetermined. The CDR3 consists of 13 residues. Trimming pared 0 bases from V and 4 bases from J, leaving 6 bases between. Per germline, CDR1 SEHNR and CDR2 FQNEAQ (reference sequence). CDR3: CASSLAILETQYF. The DNA for the CDR3 is TGTGCCAGCAGCTTAGCAATATTAGAGACCCAGTACTTC.

The sample holds one count of this clonotype. The chain couples TRBV5-1 to TRBJ1-6, with D uncertain. The length of the CDR3 is 13 residues. Per germline, CDR1 SGHRS and CDR2 YFSETQ. Trimming left V 5 bases short and J 5 bases short, with 8 bases between. As DNA, the CDR3 is TGCGCCAGCAGGGACGCCGATAATTCACCCCTCCACTTT. Encoded protein: CASRDADNSPLHF.

This sequence joins TRBV12-3 or TRBV12-4 and TRBJ1-1; 8 nucleotides align to TRBD1. This CDR3 contains 17 residues. Trimming removed 6 bases from V and 4 bases from J; junction bases left unmatched: 16. The DNA for the CDR3 is TGTGCCAGCAGAACCTTCGGACAGGGCTATTTGAGCACTGAAGCTTTCTTT. This gives the protein CASRTFGQGYLSTEAFF.

This chain connects TRBV28 to TRBJ2-3; 7 nucleotides match TRBD1. The CDR3 extends over 12 amino acids. Germline-derived CDR1 and CDR2 are MDHEN and SYDVKM. V dropped 11 bases and J dropped 4; count of bases not matched to a gene: 6. CDR3 DNA sequence: TGTGCCCTCTCGACAGGGCCAGATACGCAGTATTTT. Its translation: CALSTGPDTQYF.

This rearrangement joins TRBV6-6 to TRBJ2-7; D not certain. This CDR3 has 13 residues. Germline V gene sequence: CDR1 MNHNY, CDR2 SVGAGI (reference sequence). V was pared by 2 bases and J by 3 bases, with 8 bases between. For the CDR3, the DNA is TGTGCCAGCAGTTACGCAGTTCACTACGAGCAGTACTTC. Translated: CASSYAVHYEQYF.

The chain couples TRBV29-1 to TRBJ2-1, with a tentative D call TRBD1 (5 bases). Trimming cost V 0 bases and J 6 bases, with 15 bases left between them. This CDR3 has 15 amino acids. The germline CDR1 and CDR2 sequences are SQVTM and ANQGSEA. CDR3 loop: CSVEEQGFVGNEQFF. CDR3 DNA: TGCAGCGTTGAAGAGCAGGGCTTTGTTGGCAATGAGCAGTTCTTC.

This chain joins TRBV29-1 and TRBJ2-7; perhaps TRBD1 as D (5 bases). The CDR3 is 13 residues long. V dropped 7 bases and J dropped 2 bases, with 15 bases sitting between them. CDR1 and CDR2 (germline): SQVTM, ANQGSEA. CDR3 in amino acids: CSACQGIPYEQYF. The CDR3 region has the DNA TGCAGCGCCTGCCAGGGAATCCCCTACGAGCAGTACTTC.

This chain connects TRBV18 to TRBJ2-2, with D hard to call. The CDR3 totals 15 residues. The germline V gene has CDR1 KGHSH and CDR2 LQKENI. Trimming cost V 6 bases and J 0 bases, with 11 bases left between them. CDR3 in amino acids: CASSPDTTNTGELFF. The CDR3 DNA sequence: TGTGCCAGCTCCCCCGATACTACGAACACCGGGGAGCTGTTTTTT.

The V call is TRBV7-8, the J call TRBJ1-2; D possibly corresponds to TRBD1 (5 bases). The V gene's germline CDR1 is SGHVS and CDR2 FQNEAQ. V dropped 1 base and J dropped 1 base, with 10 bases sitting between them. This CDR3 is built from 15 residues. For the CDR3, the DNA is TGTGCCAGCAGCTTAGAACAGGCACTTAACTATGGCTACACCTTC. Protein sequence: CASSLEQALNYGYTF.